These 8 T cell receptor beta chains originate from one sample sequenced in a study of T cell responses to AZD1222 COVID-19 vaccine. Produced via immunoSEQ multiplex PCR; TCRdb's table is partial and in-frame only. The sample yields about 160,000 clones, roughly 90% seen once. The specimen was peripheral blood, collected on day 0 of AZD1222 vaccination. The receptors stem from an adult in good health.

The chain employs TRBV19 and TRBJ2-6; D may be TRBD1 or TRBD2 (5 bases each). Trimming cost V 3 bases and J 1 base, with 7 bases left between them. The CDR3 is 15 amino acids. Per germline, CDR1 LNHDA and CDR2 SQIVND (reference sequence). Written as DNA, the CDR3 is TGTGCCAGTAGTATCGAGGGGTCTGGGGCCAACGTCCTGACTTTC. Amino acids: CASSIEGSGANVLTF.

V is TRBV7-2 and J is TRBJ2-3; perhaps TRBD2 as D (6 bases). Germline CDR1 is SGHTA and CDR2 is FQGNSA. The V and J ends lost 0 bases and 0 bases respectively, with 10 bases between them. This CDR3 spans 16 amino acids. CDR3 coding DNA: TGTGCCAGCAGCTTAGCGGGCGGGGTTAGCACAGATACGCAGTATTTT. Translated: CASSLAGGVSTDTQYF.

The DNA for the CDR3 is TGTGCCAGCAGCTACCGGGACGGAAGGAACACTGAAGCTTTCTTT. Its translation: CASSYRDGRNTEAFF. The V call is TRBV7-2, the J call TRBJ1-1; D is perhaps TRBD1 (5 bases). The CDR3 is 15 residues long. Per the germline V gene, CDR1 is SGHTA and CDR2 is FQGNSA. V dropped 4 bases and J dropped 1 base, with 13 bases sitting between them.

The chain joins TRBV11-2 to TRBJ2-1; D possibly uses TRBD1 or TRBD2 (5 bases each). The CDR3 covers 18 residues. V gave up 1 base and J gave up 0 bases, with 16 bases separating them. Germline CDR1 reads SGHAT; CDR2 reads FQNNGV. The CDR3 sequence is CASSLARTGPSSYNEQFF. CDR3 nucleotides: TGTGCCAGCAGCTTAGCCCGAACGGGGCCGAGCTCCTACAATGAGCAGTTCTTC.

CDR3 bases: TGTGCCAGCAGCTTGTCCTCATACACAGATACGCAGTATTTT. Translating it yields CASSLSSYTDTQYF. This chain uses TRBV7-2 with TRBJ2-3; D is unresolved. The CDR3 consists of 14 residues. Germline assignment: CDR1 SGHTA and CDR2 FQGNSA. The germline V and J ends were trimmed by 3 bases and 2 bases, with 9 bases remaining between them.

This sequence joins TRBV7-2 and TRBJ1-1; no firm D call. V lost 3 bases, J lost 7 bases, and 6 bases lay in between. The CDR3 spans 11 residues. The germline V gene has CDR1 SGHTA and CDR2 FQGNSA. The CDR3: CASSLTVEAFF. The CDR3 coding sequence is TGTGCCAGCAGCTTGACGGTTGAAGCTTTCTTT. Based on the CDR3 plus reference TRBV7-2 and TRBJ1-1, the full variable domain is GAGVSQSPSNKVTEKGKDVELRCDPISGHTALYWYRQSLGQGLEFLIYFQGNSAPDKSGLPSDRFSAERTGGSVSTLTIQRTQQEDSAVYLCASSLTVEAFFGQGTRLTVV.

The chain couples TRBV5-4 to TRBJ1-1, with D uncertain. Germline V lookup: CDR1 SGHNT, CDR2 YYREEE (reference sequence). The CDR3 is 14 residues long. Trimming took 4 bases from V and 5 from J, leaving 15 bases between them. CDR3 region: CASSLAVLGTEAFF. In DNA form, the CDR3 reads TGTGCCAGCAGCCTGGCGGTTCTCGGTACTGAAGCTTTCTTT.

The chain combines TRBV5-1 with TRBJ2-7; D call uncertain. The ends were cut back, 5 bases at V and 5 bases at J, with 20 bases in the middle. Germline-derived CDR1 and CDR2 are SGHRS and YFSETQ. This CDR3 region has 15 residues. CDR3 sequence reads: CASSEERGSGDEQYF. The CDR3 DNA reads TGCGCCAGCAGTGAGGAGCGCGGTTCTGGGGACGAGCAGTACTTC.